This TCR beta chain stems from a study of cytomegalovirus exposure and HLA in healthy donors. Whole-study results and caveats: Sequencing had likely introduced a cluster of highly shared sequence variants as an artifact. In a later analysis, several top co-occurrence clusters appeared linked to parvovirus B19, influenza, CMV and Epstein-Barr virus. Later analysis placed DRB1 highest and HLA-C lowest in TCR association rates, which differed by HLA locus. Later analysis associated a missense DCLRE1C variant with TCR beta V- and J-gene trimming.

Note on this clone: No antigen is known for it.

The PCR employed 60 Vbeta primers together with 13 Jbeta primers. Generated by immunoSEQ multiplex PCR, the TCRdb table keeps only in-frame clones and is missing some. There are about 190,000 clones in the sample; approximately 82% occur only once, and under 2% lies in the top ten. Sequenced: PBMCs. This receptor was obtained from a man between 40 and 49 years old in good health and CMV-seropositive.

CDR3 sequence (DNA): TGTGCCAGCAGCCCGGGACAGTATGAAAACATTCAGTACTTC. As protein: CASSPGQYENIQYF. This sequence joins TRBV7-9 and TRBJ2-4; 7 nucleotides match TRBD1. This CDR3 comprises 14 residues. Germline V lookup: CDR1 SEHNR, CDR2 FQNEAQ (reference sequence). J was trimmed by 5 bases and V by 5 bases; bases with no gene match: 6.